A selection of T cell receptor beta chains follows, all from one sample in a study of T cells expressing NK-cell markers. TCRdb processed the 5' RACE reads again and assigns one entry to each CDR3 protein, with no DNA. This table lists about 260,000 distinct CDR3 sequences. The sequenced material came from blood T cells: a sorted CD56 or NKG2C T cell subset, CD4+ or CD8+ T cells, or bulk PBMC T cells (not recorded which). All receptors come from a woman aged 18 to 75 in good health. Both conserved end residues are part of each CDR3.

J | V | length | CDR3
TRBJ2-2 | TRBV30 | 15 | CAWSVWTGGTGELFF
TRBJ2-1 | TRBV14 | 17 | CASSQDRLLWSYNEQFF
TRBJ2-2 | TRBV18 | 15 | CASSTGTDYTGELFF
TRBJ2-7 | TRBV25-1 | 14 | CASSGGGYTYEQYF
TRBJ2-5 | TRBV12-3/TRBV12-4 | 17 | CASSSYYGQFLQETQYF
TRBJ2-1 | TRBV4-2 | 15 | CASSQSTSGSDEQFF
TRBJ1-1 | TRBV7-2 | 15 | CASSLRPTMNTEAFF
TRBJ2-3 | TRBV12-3/TRBV12-4 | 14 | CASSQNREYDTQYF
TRBJ2-1 | TRBV24-1 | 18 | CATRGGLAGGPKMDEQFF
TRBJ2-5 | TRBV7-7 | 13 | CASSSSGAETQYF
TRBJ2-6 | TRBV5-1 | 16 | CASSLEPGAGANVLTF
TRBJ2-5 | TRBV5-4 | 13 | CASSFPGEETQYF
TRBJ2-3 | TRBV12-3/TRBV12-4 | 17 | CASSPGTAKGMADTQYF
TRBJ2-3 | TRBV7-6 | 16 | CASSPPLAGGLDTQYF
TRBJ1-3 | TRBV27 | 15 | CASSPQGAGGNTIYF
TRBJ1-1 | TRBV24-1 | 15 | CATSDPRRENTEAFF
TRBJ1-1 | TRBV12-3/TRBV12-4 | 16 | CASSLWGGSGNTEAFF
TRBJ2-5 | TRBV12-3/TRBV12-4 | 13 | CASSLVFLVTQYF
TRBJ1-6 | TRBV3-1 | 12 | CASSQDVTPLHF
TRBJ2-3 | TRBV4-3 | 16 | CASSQEGLRHADTQYF
TRBJ2-7 | TRBV28 | 16 | CASSTGQGAGTYEQYF